The 5 T cell receptor beta chains in this list originate from one sample, sequenced in a study of OX40 agonist ivuxolimab in advanced cancers. Method: immunoSEQ multiplex PCR; TCRdb's copy keeps in-frame clones and lacks some. The data contain 90,000 to 100,000 clones, roughly 80% of them singletons. Specimen: CD4+ or CD8+ T cells sorted from blood, collected in a trial of the OX40 agonist ivuxolimab. These receptors all come from an adult with an advanced solid tumor such as melanoma, head and neck, liver or kidney cancer.

For this clone: At the DNA level, this CDR3 is encoded by other sequences in the same sample as well. The chain couples TRBV28 to TRBJ1-4; possible D gene TRBD1, 5 bases. V was cut by 6 bases and J by 0 bases, with 11 bases left in between. This CDR3 is 15 amino acids long. Germline V gene lookup returns CDR1 MDHEN and CDR2 SYDVKM. Here the CDR3 reads CASSPGGSTNEKLFF. The CDR3 nucleotides are TGTGCCAGCAGCCCGGGGGGGTCAACTAATGAAAAACTGTTTTTT.

The V gene is TRBV4-1, the J gene TRBJ2-7; possible D gene TRBD2, 5 bases. CDR3 length: 15 amino acids. Trimming shortened V by 0 bases and J by 7 bases, and 16 bases separated the two germline ends. CDR1 and CDR2 from the germline V gene are MGHRA and YSYEKL. The CDR3 DNA reads as TGCGCCAGCAGCCAAGATGGACTGCCTGCCCGGGAGCAGTACTTC. It specifies CASSQDGLPAREQYF.

The sample holds a few counts of this clone. This chain joins TRBV7-2 and TRBJ2-2; TRBD1 matches 9 bases. The germline V gene has CDR1 SGHTA and CDR2 FQGNSA. This CDR3 is 19 amino acids long. V lost 2 bases, J lost 6 bases, and 16 bases stayed unmatched. CDR3: CASSLRRDRVRIIAGELFF. The CDR3 DNA reads TGTGCCAGCAGCTTACGTCGGGACAGGGTTCGCATTATCGCCGGGGAGCTGTTTTTT.

The gene calls are TRBV9 and TRBJ2-3; D is possibly TRBD2 (6 bases). Germline CDR1 reads SGDLS; CDR2 reads YYNGEE. This CDR3 has 15 residues. V gave up 5 bases and J gave up 2 bases, with 15 bases separating them. The CDR3 region is CASSFSGTDTDTQYF. The CDR3 DNA reads as TGTGCCAGCAGTTTTAGCGGAACAGACACAGATACGCAGTATTTT.

In its sample, this clone is medium-sized. This chain links TRBV4-1 with TRBJ2-1; perhaps D is TRBD1 or TRBD2 (6 bases each). V was pared by 4 bases and J by 5 bases, with 15 bases between. CDR3 size: 15 residues. Looked up from germline, CDR1 is MGHRA and CDR2 is YSYEKL. The CDR3 coding sequence is TGCGCCAGCAGCCTATGGCAGGGGAGGCACAATGAGCAGTTCTTC. Encoded protein: CASSLWQGRHNEQFF.